These T cell receptor beta chains were read from a single sample in a study of T-cell memory formation after mild COVID-19. TCRdb itself ran the 5' RACE reads through MiXCR, one entry per CDR3 protein. The repertoire holds approximately 250,000 distinct CDR3 sequences, over 15% seen once, with more than 2% in the top ten. What was sequenced was PBMCs or a T cell subset sorted from them (not recorded which). Receptors were obtained from an adult woman who had mild COVID-19 (a few samples of this study predate the infection). Cell type and time point are not known. The CDR3 runs from the conserved cysteine through the conserved F or W. The D gene is left open where the match is weak. Only some rows state a clone size, as once, few, many or a class for expanded clones.

>TRBJ2-7|NA|NA|TRBV5-1
CASSSSGIAYEQYF
TGCGCCAGCAGCTCCTCCGGGATCGCCTACGAGCAGTACTTC
>TRBJ2-7|few|TRBD2|TRBV6-1
CASSAGWASGGYEQYF
TGTGCCAGCAGCGCAGGTTGGGCTAGCGGGGGATACGAGCAGTACTTC
>TRBJ1-1|NA|NA|TRBV12-3/TRBV12-4
CASSFRAEAFF
TGTGCCAGCAGTTTCAGGGCTGAAGCTTTCTTT
>TRBJ2-2|few|TRBD1|TRBV12-3/TRBV12-4
CASRHLQGDGGELFF
TGTGCCAGCAGACATCTACAGGGGGACGGCGGGGAGCTGTTTTTT
>TRBJ1-4|NA|NA|TRBV20-1
CSARGGANEKLFF
TGCAGTGCTAGAGGGGGGGCTAATGAAAAACTGTTTTTT
>TRBJ1-5|many|NA|TRBV10-3
CATSGGREPQHF
TGTGCCACCAGTGGGGGGCGGGAGCCCCAGCATTTT
>TRBJ1-1|NA|TRBD1|TRBV7-6
CASSSPRGMELANTEAFF
TGTGCCAGCAGCTCCCCCAGGGGGATGGAGTTGGCGAACACTGAAGCTTTCTTT
>TRBJ2-7|NA|TRBD1|TRBV20-1
CSGGGTGDFYEQYF
TGCAGTGGGGGCGGGACAGGGGATTTTTACGAGCAGTACTTC
>TRBJ2-3|NA|NA|TRBV4-1
CASSQSAVITDTQYF
TGCGCCAGCAGCCAGTCAGCGGTGATCACAGATACGCAGTATTTT
>TRBJ1-2|NA|NA|TRBV6-6
CASSSPSQSPYGYTF
TGTGCCAGCAGTTCCCCCTCACAAAGCCCATATGGCTACACCTTC
>TRBJ2-1|few|NA|TRBV6-2/TRBV6-3
CASTPGYPEDEQFF
TGTGCCAGCACCCCGGGCTATCCGGAGGATGAGCAGTTCTTC
>TRBJ1-1|few|NA|TRBV19
CASSIGTTSNTEAFF
TGTGCCAGTAGTATAGGCACGACTTCGAACACTGAAGCTTTCTTT
>TRBJ2-1|few|NA|TRBV7-3
CASSLNGGNNEQFF
TGTGCCAGCAGCTTAAACGGGGGAAACAATGAGCAGTTCTTC
>TRBJ2-1|NA|TRBD2|TRBV19
CASSTGTSGRTEQFF
TGTGCCAGTAGTACAGGGACTAGCGGGAGAACTGAGCAGTTCTTC
>TRBJ2-7|NA|TRBD1|TRBV2
CASRMTGVSEQYF
TGTGCCAGCAGGATGACAGGGGTCAGCGAGCAGTACTTC
>TRBJ2-7|NA|NA|TRBV24-1
CATSDLDRLYF
TGTGCCACCAGTGATTTGGACAGGCTGTACTTC
>TRBJ1-1|NA|NA|TRBV12-3/TRBV12-4
CASSLQGRAFF
TGTGCCAGCAGTTTACAAGGAAGGGCTTTCTTT
>TRBJ2-7|NA|NA|TRBV30
CAWNMGSYEQYF
TGTGCCTGGAATATGGGCTCCTACGAGCAGTACTTC
>TRBJ2-1|few|TRBD1|TRBV11-2
CASSSRRDRVVYNEQFF
TGTGCCAGCAGCTCTCGCCGGGACAGGGTCGTCTACAATGAGCAGTTCTTC
>TRBJ1-6|many|TRBD1|TRBV20-1
CSVMPGTVYSPLHF
TGCAGTGTGATGCCGGGGACAGTATATTCACCCCTCCACTTT
>TRBJ2-2|NA|NA|TRBV24-1
CATSGGQWTGELFF
TGTGCCACCAGTGGTGGGCAGTGGACCGGGGAGCTGTTTTTT
>TRBJ1-1|NA|TRBD1|TRBV5-1
CASSTGTGDTEAFF
TGCGCCAGCAGCACAGGGACAGGAGACACTGAAGCTTTCTTT
>TRBJ2-1|NA|TRBD2|TRBV11-3
CASSSTGTSGMIEQFF
TGTGCCAGCAGCTCAACCGGGACTAGCGGGATGATTGAGCAGTTCTTC
>TRBJ2-3|NA|TRBD1|TRBV7-9
CASSFRGQLEDTQYF
TGTGCCAGCAGCTTCCGGGGACAGCTCGAAGATACGCAGTATTTT
>TRBJ2-7|NA|TRBD2|TRBV2
CASSEIGTRTDEQYF
TGTGCCAGCAGTGAGATAGGGACTAGGACGGACGAGCAGTACTTC
>TRBJ2-1|NA|NA|TRBV7-2
CASSSRLRGEQFF
TGTGCCAGCAGCTCACGACTCCGGGGTGAGCAGTTCTTC
>TRBJ2-1|few|NA|TRBV7-6
CASSLEAQSSYNEQFF
TGTGCCAGCAGCTTAGAGGCCCAGAGCTCCTACAATGAGCAGTTCTTC
>TRBJ2-1|NA|TRBD2|TRBV23-1
CASTPVGGRADEQFF
TGCGCCAGCACTCCGGTAGGCGGGAGGGCCGATGAGCAGTTCTTC
>TRBJ2-1|few|NA|TRBV4-3
CASSHSGGPSNEQFF
TGCGCCAGCAGCCATTCAGGAGGGCCCAGCAATGAGCAGTTCTTC
>TRBJ1-2|many|NA|TRBV12-3/TRBV12-4
CASSFARGSNYGYTF
TGTGCCAGCAGTTTTGCCAGGGGTTCGAACTATGGCTACACCTTC
>TRBJ2-2|few|NA|TRBV6-5
CASSSVNTGELFF
TGTGCCAGCAGTAGTGTGAACACCGGGGAGCTGTTTTTT
>TRBJ1-5|NA|NA|TRBV18
CASSRSTGQPQHF
TGTGCCAGCTCACGGTCGACAGGTCAGCCCCAGCATTTT
>TRBJ2-5|NA|NA|TRBV12-3/TRBV12-4
CASSLGRRETQYF
TGTGCCAGCAGTTTGGGGCGACGAGAGACCCAGTACTTC
>TRBJ1-2|few|TRBD1|TRBV12-3/TRBV12-4
CASSGHGQGMNGYTF
TGTGCCAGCAGTGGCCACGGACAGGGAATGAATGGCTACACCTTC
>TRBJ2-1|NA|TRBD2|TRBV4-3
CASSQAIGSGRSYNEQFF
TGCGCCAGCAGCCAAGCCATAGGTAGCGGGAGATCCTACAATGAGCAGTTCTTC
>TRBJ2-5|NA|NA|TRBV5-1
CASSLSTSPQETQYF
TGCGCCAGCAGCTTATCGACTAGTCCGCAAGAGACCCAGTACTTC
>TRBJ2-1|few|NA|TRBV6-6
CASSYGAGYNEQFF
TGTGCCAGCAGTTACGGAGCAGGATACAATGAGCAGTTCTTC
>TRBJ2-5|few|NA|TRBV12-3/TRBV12-4
CASSLGALETQYF
TGTGCCAGCAGTTTAGGGGCCTTGGAGACCCAGTACTTC
>TRBJ2-5|few|TRBD2|TRBV15
CATSPGTSGRETQYF
TGTGCCACCAGCCCCGGGACTAGCGGGAGGGAGACCCAGTACTTC
>TRBJ2-3|NA|NA|TRBV6-6
CASSYSGGPTDTQYF
TGTGCCAGCAGTTACTCAGGAGGGCCCACAGATACGCAGTATTTT
>TRBJ2-1|many|NA|TRBV24-1
CATSDPLFSYNEQFF
TGTGCCACCAGTGACCCTCTGTTCTCCTACAATGAGCAGTTCTTC
>TRBJ1-1|many|TRBD1|TRBV4-1
CASSSLGDRVMNTEAFF
TGCGCCAGCAGCTCCCTAGGGGACAGGGTAATGAACACTGAAGCTTTCTTT
>TRBJ1-2|NA|NA|TRBV7-9
CASSPLEQLLGYTF
TGTGCCAGCAGCCCGTTGGAGCAGCTTCTCGGCTACACCTTC
>TRBJ2-7|many|TRBD1|TRBV12-3/TRBV12-4
CASSRQTGETYEQYF
TGTGCCAGCAGTCGGCAGACAGGGGAAACCTACGAGCAGTACTTC
>TRBJ2-5|NA|NA|TRBV7-2
CASSRTRETQYF
TGTGCCAGCAGTCGTACAAGGGAGACCCAGTACTTC